The 30 T cell receptor beta chains below come from one sample, sequenced in a study of blood T cell repertoires in COVID-19. TCRdb's table, derived via immunoSEQ multiplex PCR, lists solely in-frame clones and lacks some. The sample has about 220,000 clones, over 70% seen once; the top ten hold 7.2%. The specimen was peripheral blood. These receptors were taken from a woman in her 70s with acute or convalescent COVID-19.

The table lists this clone with many counts. The chain combines TRBV30 with TRBJ2-7; unclear D gene. Trimming took off 2 bases at V and 2 bases at J, with 13 bases between the two ends. This CDR3 is 14 amino acids long. From germline, CDR1 is GTSNPN and CDR2 SVGIG (reference sequence). The CDR3 region has the DNA TGTGCCTGGAGTCACAGTAAAACCCCCTACGAGCAGTACTTC. Its translation is CAWSHSKTPYEQYF.

The rearrangement uses TRBV5-1 and TRBJ2-7; 9 nucleotides match TRBD1. The length of the CDR3 is 15 residues. V dropped 0 bases and J dropped 2; count of bases not matched to a gene: 3. The V gene's germline CDR1 is SGHRS and CDR2 YFSETQ. CDR3 in DNA: TGCGCCAGCAGCTTGGATTGGACAGGGGCCTACGAGCAGTACGTC. Translating it yields CASSLDWTGAYEQYV.

The V gene is TRBV5-1, the J gene TRBJ1-2, with a possible D match to TRBD1 (6 bases). Per germline, CDR1 SGHRS and CDR2 YFSETQ. CDR3 length: 14 amino acids. Trimming cost V 3 bases and J 4 bases, with 13 bases left between them. The DNA of the CDR3 is TGCGCCAGCAGCTCGATGACAGGCCTCTATGGCTACACCTTC. Its translation is CASSSMTGLYGYTF.

The chain uses TRBV7-3 and TRBJ2-7, with D possibly being TRBD2 (5 bases). Germline V lookup: CDR1 SGHTA, CDR2 FQGTGA. Trimming took off 1 base at V and 0 bases at J, with 7 bases between the two ends. The CDR3 has 14 residues. The CDR3 nucleotides are TGTGCCAGCAGCTTAATGGGGAGCTCCTACGAGCAGTACTTC. It yields the protein CASSLMGSSYEQYF. The whole variable domain, remainder taken from reference TRBV7-3 and TRBJ2-7, is GAGVSQTPSNKVTEKGKYVELRCDPISGHTALYWYRQSLGQGPEFLIYFQGTGAADDSGLPNDRFFAVRPEGSVSTLKIQRTERGDSAVYLCASSLMGSSYEQYFGPGTRLTVT.

The rearrangement joins TRBV27 to TRBJ2-7; possibly TRBD2 for D (5 bases). The germline V gene encodes CDR1 MNHEY and CDR2 SMNVEV (reference sequence). Trimming left V 3 bases short and J 0 bases short, with 6 bases between. The CDR3 sequence is 13 residues long. The DNA for the CDR3 is TGTGCCAGCAGTTTGAGGGCCTCCTACGAGCAGTACTTC. As protein: CASSLRASYEQYF.

This sequence joins TRBV4-1 and TRBJ2-3; 11 bases are shared with TRBD2. CDR1 is MGHRA and CDR2 is YSYEKL in the germline V gene. The CDR3 contains 17 residues. J was trimmed by 0 bases and V by 5 bases; bases with no gene match: 7. The DNA for the CDR3 is TGCGCCAGCAGCGAACTAGCGGGGGATAGTAGCACAGATACGCAGTATTTT. It is translated as CASSELAGDSSTDTQYF.

CDR3: CASSPGGIYNEQFF. The DNA of the CDR3 is TGTGCCAGCAGCCCGGGGGGGATCTACAATGAGCAGTTCTTC. V usage is TRBV7-2 and J usage is TRBJ2-1; TRBD2 agrees at 8 bases. J gave up 3 bases and V 5 bases, and 3 bases lay outside the gene matches. The CDR3 contains 14 residues. Germline CDR1 reads SGHTA; CDR2 reads FQGNSA. Complete variable domain (other parts from reference TRBV7-2 and TRBJ2-1): GAGVSQSPSNKVTEKGKDVELRCDPISGHTALYWYRQSLGQGLEFLIYFQGNSAPDKSGLPSDRFSAERTGGSVSTLTIQRTQQEDSAVYLCASSPGGIYNEQFFGPGTRLTVL.

With regard to this clone: Different DNA sequences within this sample yield the same CDR3. The V and J genes are TRBV5-1 and TRBJ2-5, with 8 bases fitting TRBD2. V lost 5 bases to trimming and J lost 5 bases; unmatched junction nucleotides: 8. CDR1 SGHRS and CDR2 YFSETQ come from the germline V gene. The CDR3 extends over 14 amino acids. The CDR3 loop is CASRPGLAGETQYF. The DNA for the CDR3 is TGCGCCAGCAGGCCCGGACTAGCCGGGGAGACCCAGTACTTC.

The chain links TRBV24-1 to TRBJ2-5; maybe TRBD2 (5 bases). CDR1 and CDR2 (germline): KGHDR, SFDVKD. V was cut by 2 bases and J by 1 base, with 10 bases left in between. The CDR3 is 15 residues long. CDR3 nucleotides: TGTGCCACCAGTGATTCCATGAGCGGCCAAGAGACCCAGTACTTC. It encodes CATSDSMSGQETQYF.

This clone turned up a few times. As DNA, the CDR3 is TGCGCCAGCAGCTTGACTAGCTACAATGAGCAGTTCTTC. This sequence encodes CASSLTSYNEQFF. J is TRBJ2-1 and V is TRBV5-1; tentatively, D is TRBD2 (5 bases). Germline CDR1 and CDR2: SGHRS and YFSETQ. The ends were cut back, 1 base at V and 3 bases at J, with 5 bases in the middle. The CDR3 runs to 13 residues.

This sequence joins TRBV10-3 and TRBJ2-5; 8 bases fit TRBD2. CDR1 is ENHRY and CDR2 is SYGVKD in the germline V gene. The CDR3 has 15 amino acids. The trim removed 0 bases at V and 2 bases at J, leaving 2 bases unmatched. The CDR3 spells CAISESSGVQETQYF. CDR3 DNA: TGTGCCATCAGTGAGTCTAGCGGGGTACAAGAGACCCAGTACTTC.

This clone was picked up a small number of times. This chain uses TRBV2 with TRBJ2-5, with 11 bases matching TRBD2. This CDR3 contains 14 residues. The germline CDR1 and CDR2 sequences are SNHLY and FYNNEI. The V gene end was trimmed by 6 bases and the J gene end by 5 bases; junction bases not matched to a gene: 5. CDR3 residues: CASSVAGGRETQYF. The DNA of the CDR3 is TGTGCCAGCAGCGTAGCGGGGGGGAGGGAGACCCAGTACTTC. Variable domain in full (rest from reference TRBV2 and TRBJ2-5): EPEVTQTPSHQVTQMGQEVILRCVPISNHLYFYWYRQILGQKVEFLVSFYNNEISEKSEIFDDQFSVERPDGSNFTLKIRSTKLEDSAMYFCASSVAGGRETQYFGPGTRLLVL.

The V and J genes are TRBV19 and TRBJ1-3; D call uncertain. This CDR3 is built from 13 residues. The V gene's germline CDR1 is LNHDA and CDR2 SQIVND (reference sequence). The V gene lost 7 bases and the J gene lost 2 bases, with 9 bases spanning the gap. CDR3 sequence: CASNRLAGNTIYF. In DNA form, the CDR3 reads TGTGCCAGTAATAGACTCGCTGGAAACACCATATATTTT. Full variable domain (outside the CDR3, taken from reference TRBV19 and TRBJ1-3): DGGITQSPKYLFRKEGQNVTLSCEQNLNHDAMYWYRQDPGQGLRLIYYSQIVNDFQKGDIAEGYSVSREKKESFPLTVTSAQKNPTAFYLCASNRLAGNTIYFGEGSWLTVV.

The genes are TRBV7-6 and TRBJ2-1; 7 bases align to TRBD1. The CDR3 is 15 residues long. V shed 5 bases, J shed 4 bases, and the junction held 8 bases outside the gene matches. The germline V gene encodes CDR1 SGHVS and CDR2 FNYEAQ. In DNA form, the CDR3 reads TGTGCCAGCAGCGCTGACAGGGAACTTTACAATGAGCAGTTCTTC. This translates into CASSADRELYNEQFF.

The chain recombines TRBV3-1 (or the pseudogene TRBV3-2) with TRBJ2-7; D might be TRBD1 (6 bases). Trimming cost V 1 base and J 7 bases, with 8 bases left between them. The CDR3 is 12 amino acids. The V gene's germline CDR1 is LGHDT and CDR2 YNNKEL (reference sequence). The CDR3 sequence: CASSQVGGEQYF. Here the CDR3 DNA reads TGTGCCAGCAGCCAAGTAGGGGGAGAGCAGTACTTC.

The chain is built from TRBV20-1 and TRBJ1-2; tentative D call: TRBD1 (5 bases). V lost 3 bases, J lost 8 bases, and 13 bases lay in between. Germline V CDR1 and CDR2: DFQATT, SNEGSKA (reference sequence). The CDR3 runs to 12 residues. CDR3 sequence: CSASTGLNGYTF. The CDR3 region has the DNA TGCAGTGCTAGTACAGGACTAAACGGCTACACCTTC.

The V gene is TRBV11-2, the J gene TRBJ2-3; unclear D gene. There are 12 residues in the CDR3. CDR1 and CDR2 (germline): SGHAT, FQNNGV. The V end lost 5 bases, the J end lost 4 bases, and 7 bases lay between the germline ends. For the CDR3, the DNA is TGTGCCAGCAGCCCCGGGTCAGATACGCAGTATTTT. It encodes CASSPGSDTQYF.

The chain couples TRBV3-1 (or the pseudogene TRBV3-2) to TRBJ1-1; 11 nucleotides match TRBD1. J gave up 1 base and V 3 bases, and 7 bases lay outside the gene matches. This CDR3 contains 17 residues. Germline V gene data show CDR1 as LGHDT and CDR2 as YNNKEL (reference sequence). The CDR3 DNA is TGTGCCAGCAGCCAGGGCCGGACAGGGGGCGCGAACACTGAAGCTTTCTTT. As protein: CASSQGRTGGANTEAFF.

V and J are TRBV7-6 and TRBJ2-2; 7 nucleotides align to TRBD1. CDR3 length equals 16 residues. CDR1 and CDR2 (germline): SGHVS, FNYEAQ. V lost 1 base, J lost 4 bases, and 6 bases stayed unmatched. The CDR3 spells CASSLVPRGSTGELFF. The CDR3 coding sequence is TGTGCCAGCAGCTTAGTCCCCAGGGGGAGCACCGGGGAGCTGTTTTTT.

The chain is built from TRBV6-2 or TRBV6-3 and TRBJ1-2; tentatively, D is TRBD1 (6 bases). CDR3 size: 15 residues. From germline, CDR1 is MNHEY and CDR2 SVGEGT. Trimming removed 4 bases from V and 0 bases from J, with 12 bases in between. Here the CDR3 reads CASSLGGLPNYGYTF. The CDR3 DNA follows: TGTGCCAGCAGTTTGGGGGGGCTGCCTAACTATGGCTACACCTTC.

The rearrangement links TRBV29-1 to TRBJ2-7; the match to TRBD2 covers 8 bases. The germline V gene has CDR1 SQVTM and CDR2 ANQGSEA. CDR3 length: 12 residues. The junction had 11 bases not matched to a gene; V was cut back by 7 bases and J by 9 bases. CDR3 nucleotides: TGCAGCGCCCGAGTCAGCAGCGGGGGGCAGTACTTC. It yields the protein CSARVSSGGQYF.

The J gene is TRBJ1-1, the V gene TRBV3-1 (or the pseudogene TRBV3-2); D remains unclear. V dropped 0 bases and J dropped 9 bases, with 11 bases sitting between them. This CDR3 is built from 13 residues. Germline V lookup: CDR1 LGHDT, CDR2 YNNKEL (reference sequence). This CDR3 is CASSQDEATQAFF. In DNA, the CDR3 is TGTGCCAGCAGCCAAGATGAGGCCACCCAAGCTTTCTTT.

V and J are TRBV6-2 or TRBV6-3 and TRBJ2-2; a weak D match, TRBD2 (5 bases). The CDR3 is 15 residues long. Trimming removed 5 bases from V and 2 bases from J, with 12 bases in between. Germline assignment: CDR1 MNHEY and CDR2 SVGEGT. CDR3 region: CASSPLDFNTGELFF. For the CDR3, the DNA is TGTGCCAGCAGTCCCTTGGACTTTAACACCGGGGAGCTGTTTTTT.

The rearrangement uses TRBV7-3 and TRBJ2-2, with 8 nucleotides matching TRBD2. CDR1 SGHTA and CDR2 FQGTGA come from the germline V gene. The CDR3 consists of 17 residues. V dropped 3 bases and J dropped 5; count of bases not matched to a gene: 11. CDR3: CASSLNSGGAGTGELFF. CDR3 sequence (DNA): TGTGCCAGCAGCTTGAACAGCGGGGGCGCCGGAACCGGGGAGCTGTTTTTT. Drawing the rest from reference TRBV7-3 and TRBJ2-2, the complete variable domain is GAGVSQTPSNKVTEKGKYVELRCDPISGHTALYWYRQSLGQGPEFLIYFQGTGAADDSGLPNDRFFAVRPEGSVSTLKIQRTERGDSAVYLCASSLNSGGAGTGELFFGEGSRLTVL.

This clone was observed a few times. The rearrangement links TRBV4-1 to TRBJ2-1; 10 bases are shared with TRBD2. The V gene end was trimmed by 4 bases and the J gene end by 9 bases; junction bases not matched to a gene: 9. The CDR3 is made up of 15 amino acids. Germline loops: CDR1 MGHRA, CDR2 YSYEKL. CDR3 in amino acids: CASSLSGGAISEQFF. In DNA, the CDR3 is TGCGCCAGCAGCCTAAGCGGGGGGGCTATCAGTGAGCAGTTCTTC.

This clone was seen more than once but under ten times. This same CDR3 is encoded by further DNA sequences in the sample. This chain uses TRBV12-3 or TRBV12-4 with TRBJ1-2, with TRBD1 matching 8 bases. V was clipped by 3 bases and J by 11 bases; unmatched bases: 8. The CDR3 runs to 13 residues. CDR3 loop: CASSFGQGRGYTF. CDR3 bases: TGTGCCAGCAGTTTCGGACAGGGTCGAGGGTACACCTTC.

This chain links TRBV2 with TRBJ2-3; 9 bases agree with TRBD2. CDR3 length equals 16 residues. Germline trimming cut 7 bases from V and 5 bases from J; bases unmatched to any gene: 13. The germline gives CDR1 SNHLY, CDR2 FYNNEI. CDR3 coding DNA: TGTGCCAGCAAGGTAGCGCGGGGGGGGCAGCAAGATACGCAGTATTTT. Its translation is CASKVARGGQQDTQYF.

This clone occurred once. The chain joins TRBV11-3 to TRBJ2-1; 8 nucleotides align to TRBD1. This CDR3 comprises 16 residues. Germline values: CDR1 SGHNT, CDR2 YENEEA. Losses at the gene ends were 5 bases for V and 4 bases for J; bases not matched to a gene: 10. In nucleotides, the CDR3 is TGTGCCAGCAGCCCCGGCCAGGGGGCATATTACAATGAGCAGTTCTTC. It translates to CASSPGQGAYYNEQFF.

The V and J genes are TRBV7-2 and TRBJ2-5; tentative D call: TRBD2 (6 bases). In germline, CDR1 is SGHTA, CDR2 FQGNSA. Trimming took 2 bases from V and 1 from J, leaving 11 bases between them. The CDR3 has 15 residues. The CDR3 bases are TGTGCCAGCAGCTTACTAGCGACCGCCCAAGAGACCCAGTACTTC. Protein: CASSLLATAQETQYF.

The chain links TRBV30 to TRBJ2-3; TRBD2 aligns across 10 bases. CDR3 length: 15 amino acids. Trimming at V came to 3 bases and at J to 1 base, leaving 4 bases not matched to a gene. The germline CDR1 and CDR2 sequences are GTSNPN and SVGIG (reference sequence). CDR3 DNA sequence: TGTGCCTGGAGCCGGAGCGGGGGGGGCACAGATACGCAGTATTTT. It codes for CAWSRSGGGTDTQYF.